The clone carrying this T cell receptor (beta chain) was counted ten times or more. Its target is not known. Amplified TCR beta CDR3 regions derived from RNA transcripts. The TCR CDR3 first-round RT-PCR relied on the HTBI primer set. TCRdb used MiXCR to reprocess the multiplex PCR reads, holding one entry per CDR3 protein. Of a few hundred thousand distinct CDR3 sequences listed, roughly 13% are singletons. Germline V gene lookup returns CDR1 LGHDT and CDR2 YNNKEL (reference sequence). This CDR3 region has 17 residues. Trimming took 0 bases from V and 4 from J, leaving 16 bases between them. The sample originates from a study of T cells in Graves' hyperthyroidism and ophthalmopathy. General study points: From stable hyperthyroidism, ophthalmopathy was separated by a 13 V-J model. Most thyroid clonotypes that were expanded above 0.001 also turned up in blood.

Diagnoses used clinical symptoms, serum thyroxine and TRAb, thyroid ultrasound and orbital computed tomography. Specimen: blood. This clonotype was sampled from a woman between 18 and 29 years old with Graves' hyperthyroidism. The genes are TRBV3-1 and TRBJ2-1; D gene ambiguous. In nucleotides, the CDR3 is TGTGCCAGCAGCCAAGATGATGCCAGAGTAGCTTACAATGAGCAGTTCTTC. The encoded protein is CASSQDDARVAYNEQFF.